Below, 15 T cell receptor beta chains from the same sample are listed, as sequenced in a study of T cells in narcolepsy. Libraries were prepared by immunoSEQ multiplex PCR; TCRdb keeps only in-frame clonotypes and omits some of them. The sample yields roughly 20,000 clones, 75% to 90% seen once. The specimen was memory (CD45RA-) CD4+ T cells from blood. The receptors were sampled from a human donor in good health.

V is TRBV11-2 and J is TRBJ1-2, with 12 nucleotides matching TRBD1. The length of the CDR3 is 18 residues. CDR1 and CDR2 (germline): SGHAT, FQNNGV. V was clipped by 3 bases and J by 5 bases; unmatched bases: 13. CDR3 DNA: TGTGCCAGCAGCTTTACCGGGACAGGGGGCAGGGGATTATATGGCTACACCTTC. Its translation is CASSFTGTGGRGLYGYTF.

The rearrangement links TRBV2 to TRBJ2-1; maybe TRBD2 (5 bases). V shed 3 bases and J shed 10 bases, with 7 bases lying between them. CDR1 is SNHLY and CDR2 is FYNNEI in the germline V gene. This CDR3 region has 11 residues. The CDR3 sequence: CASSEPGEQFF. CDR3 DNA sequence: TGTGCCAGCAGTGAGCCGGGAGAGCAGTTCTTC. The full variable domain, its missing parts supplied by reference TRBV2 and TRBJ2-1, is EPEVTQTPSHQVTQMGQEVILRCVPISNHLYFYWYRQILGQKVEFLVSFYNNEISEKSEIFDDQFSVERPDGSNFTLKIRSTKLEDSAMYFCASSEPGEQFFGPGTRLTVL.

V gene TRBV7-9 combines with J gene TRBJ2-1, with 10 bases fitting TRBD2. This CDR3 spans 15 amino acids. V gave up 1 base and J gave up 9 bases; unmatched junction bases: 6. CDR1 and CDR2 from the germline V gene are SEHNR and FQNEAQ (reference sequence). This chain's CDR3 is CASSLGSGGTGEQFF. CDR3 sequence (DNA): TGTGCCAGCAGCTTAGGTAGCGGGGGGACGGGTGAGCAGTTCTTC.

CDR3 DNA sequence: TGCGCCAGCAGCTTGGCAGTGCAGGAACGTGGGAAACTGTTTTTT. It yields the protein CASSLAVQERGKLFF. The V call is TRBV5-1, the J call TRBJ1-4; D gene uncertain. The V gene lost 0 bases and the J gene lost 11 bases, with 17 bases spanning the gap. The CDR3 is 15 amino acids. The germline V gene has CDR1 SGHRS and CDR2 YFSETQ.

Regarding this clone: This CDR3 fails to terminate in the conserved phenylalanine or tryptophan, so it likely reflects a read error. The DNA is left out, because the CDR3 cannot be placed on it with certainty; the CDR3 is given as TCRdb lists it. The chain has TRBV6-6 and TRBJ1-2; the table's D call TRBD1 went unverified against the DNA. The CDR3 numbers 12 amino acids, ends counted. CDR1 is MNHNY, CDR2 SVGAGI, per germline (reference sequence). The CDR3 is CASMVTGRWLHL.

J is TRBJ2-5 and V is TRBV5-1, with 8 nucleotides matching TRBD2. The CDR3 contains 14 residues. Trimming at V came to 5 bases and at J to 5 bases, leaving 8 bases not matched to a gene. Germline V lookup: CDR1 SGHRS, CDR2 YFSETQ. This CDR3 is CASRREGLAETQYF. CDR3 sequence (DNA): TGCGCCAGCAGACGGGAGGGCCTGGCGGAGACCCAGTACTTC.

J is TRBJ1-2 and V is TRBV5-1; 12 positions match TRBD1. The V segment lost 0 bases and the J segment 6 bases; nucleotides outside the gene matches: 3. This CDR3 is built from 15 residues. Germline V gene data show CDR1 as SGHRS and CDR2 as YFSETQ. This CDR3 is CASSLEGQGANGYTF. The CDR3 DNA is TGCGCCAGCAGCTTGGAGGGACAGGGGGCTAATGGCTACACCTTC. Complete variable domain (other parts from reference TRBV5-1 and TRBJ1-2): KAGVTQTPRYLIKTRGQQVTLSCSPISGHRSVSWYQQTPGQGLQFLFEYFSETQRNKGNFPGRFSGRQFSNSRSEMNVSTLELGDSALYLCASSLEGQGANGYTFGSGTRLTVV.

The V call is TRBV30, the J call TRBJ1-3, with a tentative D call TRBD1 (5 bases). V was trimmed by 0 bases and J by 0 bases, leaving 9 bases between them. CDR1 GTSNPN and CDR2 SVGIG come from the germline V gene (reference sequence). This CDR3 region has 15 residues. The CDR3 spells CAWSVRGLSGNTIYF. CDR3 nucleotide sequence: TGTGCCTGGAGTGTGAGGGGCCTCTCTGGAAACACCATATATTTT.

This clone was counted only a few times. The V and J genes are TRBV5-6 and TRBJ2-6, with no clear D. The germline V and J ends were trimmed by 2 bases and 0 bases, with 6 bases remaining between them. This CDR3 comprises 15 residues. Germline values: CDR1 SGHDT, CDR2 YYEEEE. The CDR3 loop reads CASSLGISGANVLTF. The CDR3 nucleotides are TGTGCCAGCAGCTTAGGGATCTCTGGGGCCAACGTCCTGACTTTC.

The chain has TRBV6-5 and TRBJ2-7, with D tentatively TRBD1 (6 bases). The CDR3 is made up of 12 amino acids. The germline gives CDR1 MNHEY, CDR2 SVGAGI. V was clipped by 5 bases and J by 6 bases, with 11 bases between them. In nucleotides, the CDR3 is TGTGCCAGCAGTACTCCAGGGGTCGAGCAGTACTTC. Translated: CASSTPGVEQYF.

The genes are TRBV7-2 and TRBJ2-5, with 7 bases that match TRBD2. V was pared by 7 bases and J by 2 bases, with 7 bases of the junction left unmatched. The CDR3 consists of 14 residues. The germline V gene encodes CDR1 SGHTA and CDR2 FQGNSA. The CDR3 reads CASTVGRGQETQYF. CDR3 nucleotides: TGTGCCAGCACCGTAGGGCGGGGGCAAGAGACCCAGTACTTC.

The rearrangement joins TRBV7-2 to TRBJ2-7; 7 bases are a match to TRBD1. This CDR3 region has 17 residues. Trimming took 2 bases from V and 2 from J; bases not matched to a gene: 12. Germline values: CDR1 SGHTA, CDR2 FQGNSA. The CDR3 here is CASSLLLDRVHAYEQYF. As DNA, the CDR3 is TGTGCCAGCAGCTTACTACTTGACAGGGTACACGCCTACGAGCAGTACTTC.

The chain couples TRBV2 to TRBJ1-1, with D possibly being TRBD1 (5 bases). This CDR3 spans 13 amino acids. CDR1 is SNHLY and CDR2 is FYNNEI in the germline V gene. V lost 4 bases and J 5 bases, leaving 11 bases between the germline ends. The CDR3 loop is CASSVGRETEAFF. In DNA form, the CDR3 reads TGTGCCAGCAGTGTGGGCAGGGAAACTGAAGCTTTCTTT.

A few counts support this clone. The gene calls are TRBV7-2 and TRBJ1-1, with D unclear. The germline V gene encodes CDR1 SGHTA and CDR2 FQGNSA. V gave up 1 base and J gave up 6 bases, with 6 bases separating them. This CDR3 has 12 amino acids. The CDR3 here is CASSLDMAEAFF. As DNA, the CDR3 is TGTGCCAGCAGCTTAGATATGGCTGAAGCTTTCTTT.

The V and J genes are TRBV29-1 and TRBJ2-5, with D perhaps matching TRBD1 or TRBD2 (5 bases each). The CDR3 totals 14 residues. The germline V gene has CDR1 SQVTM and CDR2 ANQGSEA. V was pared by 4 bases and J by 2 bases, with 14 bases between. The CDR3 loop is CSVGRGTQQETQYF. The CDR3 DNA reads TGCAGCGTTGGGCGTGGGACGCAGCAAGAGACCCAGTACTTC. Full variable domain (rest looked up from reference TRBV29-1 and TRBJ2-5): SAVISQKPSRDICQRGTSLTIQCQVDSQVTMMFWYRQQPGQSLTLIATANQGSEATYESGFVIDKFPISRPNLTFSTLTVSNMSPEDSSIYLCSVGRGTQQETQYFGPGTRLLVL.